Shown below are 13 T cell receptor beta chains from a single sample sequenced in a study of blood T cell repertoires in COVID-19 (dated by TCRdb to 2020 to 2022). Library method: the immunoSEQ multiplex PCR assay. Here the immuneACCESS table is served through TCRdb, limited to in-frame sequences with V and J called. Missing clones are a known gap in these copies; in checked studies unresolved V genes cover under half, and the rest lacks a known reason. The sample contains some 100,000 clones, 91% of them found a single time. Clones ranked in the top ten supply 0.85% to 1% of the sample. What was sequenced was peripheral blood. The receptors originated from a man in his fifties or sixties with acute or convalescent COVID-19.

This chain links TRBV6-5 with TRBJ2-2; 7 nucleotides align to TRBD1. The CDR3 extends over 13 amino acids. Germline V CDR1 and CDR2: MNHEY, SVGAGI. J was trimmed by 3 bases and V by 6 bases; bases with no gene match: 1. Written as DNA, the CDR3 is TGTGCCAGCAGGGGGACAGACACCGGGGAGCTGTTTTTT. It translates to CASRGTDTGELFF.

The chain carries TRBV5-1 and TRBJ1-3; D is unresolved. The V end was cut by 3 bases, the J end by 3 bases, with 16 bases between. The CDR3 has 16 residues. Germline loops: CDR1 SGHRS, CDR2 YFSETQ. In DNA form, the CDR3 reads TGCGCCAGCAGCTCAGACCTCCAGAGCGGTGGAAACACCATATATTTT. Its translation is CASSSDLQSGGNTIYF.

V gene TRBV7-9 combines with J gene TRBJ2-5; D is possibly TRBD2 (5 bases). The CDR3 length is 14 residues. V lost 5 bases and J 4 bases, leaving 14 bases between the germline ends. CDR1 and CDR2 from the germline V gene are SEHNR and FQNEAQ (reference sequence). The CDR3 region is CASSQPRERETQYF. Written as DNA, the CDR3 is TGTGCCAGCAGCCAACCAAGGGAGAGAGAGACCCAGTACTTC. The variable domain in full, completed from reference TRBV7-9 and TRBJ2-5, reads DTGVSQNPRHKITKRGQNVTFRCDPISEHNRLYWYRQTLGQGPEFLTYFQNEAQLEKSRLLSDRFSAERPKGSFSTLEIQRTEQGDSAMYLCASSQPRERETQYFGPGTRLLVL.

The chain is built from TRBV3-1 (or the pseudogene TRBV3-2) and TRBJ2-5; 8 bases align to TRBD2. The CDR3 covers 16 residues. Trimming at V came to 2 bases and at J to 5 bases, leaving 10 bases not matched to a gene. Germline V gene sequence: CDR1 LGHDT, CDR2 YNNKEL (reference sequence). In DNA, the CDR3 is TGTGCCAGCAGCCAATCCCGGGGGGGGTCTGGGGAGACCCAGTACTTC. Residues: CASSQSRGGSGETQYF.

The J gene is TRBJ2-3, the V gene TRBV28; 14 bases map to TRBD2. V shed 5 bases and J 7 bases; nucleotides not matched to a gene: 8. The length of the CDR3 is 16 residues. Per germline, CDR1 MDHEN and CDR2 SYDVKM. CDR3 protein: CASSPPGLAGANTQYF. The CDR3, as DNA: TGTGCCAGCAGTCCACCGGGACTAGCGGGAGCTAATACGCAGTATTTT.

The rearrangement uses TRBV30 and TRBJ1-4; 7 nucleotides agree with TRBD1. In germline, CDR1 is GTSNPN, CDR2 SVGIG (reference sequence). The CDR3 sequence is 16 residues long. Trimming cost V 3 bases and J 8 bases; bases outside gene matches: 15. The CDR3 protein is CAWRRGLGTASEKLFF. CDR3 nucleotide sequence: TGTGCCTGGAGGAGGGGGTTGGGGACAGCGTCAGAAAAACTGTTTTTT.

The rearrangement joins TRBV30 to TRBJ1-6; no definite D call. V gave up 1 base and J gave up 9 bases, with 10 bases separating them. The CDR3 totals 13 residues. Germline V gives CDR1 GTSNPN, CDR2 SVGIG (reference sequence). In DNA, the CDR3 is TGTGCCTGGAGTGCGCGAGGGATTTCACCCCTCCACTTT. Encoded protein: CAWSARGISPLHF. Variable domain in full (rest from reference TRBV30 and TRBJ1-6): SQTIHQWPATLVQPVGSPLSLECTVEGTSNPNLYWYRQAAGRGLQLLFYSVGIGQISSEVPQNLSASRPQDRQFILSSKKLLLSDSGFYLCAWSARGISPLHFGNGTRLTVT.

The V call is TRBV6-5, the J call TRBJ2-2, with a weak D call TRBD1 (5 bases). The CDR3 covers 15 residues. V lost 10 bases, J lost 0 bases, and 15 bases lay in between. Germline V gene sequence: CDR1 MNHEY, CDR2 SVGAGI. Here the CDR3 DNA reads TGTGCCACCAACCAGCTGGACACGAACACCGGGGAGCTGTTTTTT. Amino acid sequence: CATNQLDTNTGELFF.

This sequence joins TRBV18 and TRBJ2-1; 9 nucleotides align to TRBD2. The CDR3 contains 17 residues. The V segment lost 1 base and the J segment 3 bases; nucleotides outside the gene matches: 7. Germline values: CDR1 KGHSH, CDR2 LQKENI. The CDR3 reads CASSPRLSGSYYNEQFF. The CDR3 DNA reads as TGTGCCAGCTCACCACGCCTTAGCGGGAGCTACTACAATGAGCAGTTCTTC.

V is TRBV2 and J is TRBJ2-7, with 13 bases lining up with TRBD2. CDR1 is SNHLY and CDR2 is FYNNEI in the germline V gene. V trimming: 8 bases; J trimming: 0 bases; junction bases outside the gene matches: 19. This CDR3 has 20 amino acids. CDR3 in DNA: TGTGCCAGCGAATGGGGGTACCCGGGACTAGCGGGAACCGGCTCCTACGAGCAGTACGTC. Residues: CASEWGYPGLAGTGSYEQYV.

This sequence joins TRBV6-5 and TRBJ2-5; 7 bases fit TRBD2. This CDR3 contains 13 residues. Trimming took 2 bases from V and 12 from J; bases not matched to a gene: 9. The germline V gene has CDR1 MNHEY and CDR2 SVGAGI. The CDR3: CASSYTGRESKYF. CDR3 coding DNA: TGTGCCAGCAGTTACACTGGGCGGGAGTCGAAGTACTTC.

This CDR3 is CASTGESSYNSPLHF. DNA for the CDR3: TGTGCCAGCACGGGGGAGAGCTCCTATAATTCACCCCTCCACTTT. V and J are TRBV6-5 and TRBJ1-6, with D tentatively TRBD1 (5 bases). The V gene lost 7 bases and the J gene lost 0 bases, with 10 bases spanning the gap. The CDR3 is 15 residues long. Germline V gene data show CDR1 as MNHEY and CDR2 as SVGAGI.

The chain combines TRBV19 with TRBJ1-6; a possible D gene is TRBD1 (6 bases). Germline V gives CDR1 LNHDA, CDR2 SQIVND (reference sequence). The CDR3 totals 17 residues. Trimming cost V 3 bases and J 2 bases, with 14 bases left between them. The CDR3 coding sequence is TGTGCCAGTAGTATGGAAGCAGGGGTGACCTATAATTCACCCCTCCACTTT. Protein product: CASSMEAGVTYNSPLHF. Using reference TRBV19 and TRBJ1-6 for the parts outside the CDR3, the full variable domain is DGGITQSPKYLFRKEGQNVTLSCEQNLNHDAMYWYRQDPGQGLRLIYYSQIVNDFQKGDIAEGYSVSREKKESFPLTVTSAQKNPTAFYLCASSMEAGVTYNSPLHFGNGTRLTVT.